These 28 T cell receptor beta chains share one sample of origin, sequenced in a study of blood T cells in healthy people across ages (dated by TCRdb to the mid-2010s). The library came from 5' RACE. A second about 7 to 11 cycle PCR used a sample-barcoded 5' primer and a J-beta primer mix. TCRdb reprocessing: public reads trimmed at Q25 with fastp, clones called with MiXCR, in-frame beta chains kept. Entries are consolidated by CDR3 protein sequence, retaining the most common genes and DNA. This sample comprises fewer than 2 million distinct CDR3 sequences, about 39% of them detected only once. The ten largest clones take up roughly 23% of the sample. The sequenced sample consisted of blood. The source of these receptors is a human donor in good health.

This clonotype was detected only a few times. The chain uses TRBV21-1 and TRBJ1-5; TRBD1, the table's D call, lacks a check against the DNA. TRBV21-1 is designated a pseudogene. The CDR3 contains 15 residues. Here the CDR3 reads CASSSRTGDNQPQHF. DNA of the CDR3: TGTGCCAGCAGCAGCCGGACAGGGGACAATCAGCCCCAGCATTTT.

In the case of this clonotype: A much larger clone lies one base from this, so it may be a read error. It is likely a read error, because the conserved phenylalanine at the end of the CDR3 is missing. The chain links TRBV4-3 to TRBJ2-7; D unresolved. Germline V gives CDR1 LGHNA, CDR2 YSLEER. The CDR3 has 14 amino acids. V gave up 1 base and J gave up 0 bases, with 7 bases separating them. CDR3 protein: CASSQGPSSYEQYL. Written as DNA, the CDR3 is TGCGCCAGCAGCCAAGGGCCCAGCTCCTACGAGCAGTACTTA.

This chain connects TRBV29-1 to TRBJ1-1, with no clear D. The CDR3 totals 10 residues. V lost 3 bases, J lost 6 bases, and 5 bases lay in between. Looked up from germline, CDR1 is SQVTM and CDR2 is ANQGSEA. This chain's CDR3 is CSVESSEAFF. The CDR3 nucleotides are TGCAGCGTTGAGTCATCTGAAGCTTTCTTT.

The V and J genes are TRBV3-1 and TRBJ1-1; tentatively, D is TRBD1 (6 bases). V was trimmed by 2 bases and J by 4 bases, leaving 11 bases between them. CDR3 size: 14 residues. Germline CDR1 LGHDT, CDR2 YNNKEL (reference sequence). For the CDR3, the DNA is TGTGCCAGCAGCCAATTCCAAGGGGGCACTGAAGCTTTCTTT. It encodes CASSQFQGGTEAFF.

This clonotype was seen more than once but under ten times. The V gene is TRBV7-2, the J gene TRBJ1-6; 7 nucleotides agree with TRBD1. The CDR3 covers 13 residues. V was pared by 10 bases and J by 8 bases, with 8 bases of the junction left unmatched. Looked up from germline, CDR1 is SGHTA and CDR2 is FQGNSA. In nucleotides, the CDR3 is TGTGCCATCCGACAGGGTAACGATTCACCCCTCCACTTT. It yields the protein CAIRQGNDSPLHF. The variable domain in full, completed from reference TRBV7-2 and TRBJ1-6, reads GAGVSQSPSNKVTEKGKDVELRCDPISGHTALYWYRQSLGQGLEFLIYFQGNSAPDKSGLPSDRFSAERTGGSVSTLTIQRTQQEDSAVYLCAIRQGNDSPLHFGNGTRLTVT.

V is TRBV12-5 and J is TRBJ2-1; 7 nucleotides match TRBD2. Losses at the gene ends were 2 bases for V and 10 bases for J; bases not matched to a gene: 5. The CDR3 covers 13 residues. Germline CDR1 LGHNT, CDR2 FRNRAP. The CDR3 loop reads CASGLSLGGEQFF. For the CDR3, the DNA is TGTGCTAGTGGTTTGTCCCTGGGGGGGGAGCAGTTCTTC.

The chain employs TRBV2 and TRBJ2-1; D not resolved. The V end lost 7 bases, the J end lost 6 bases, and 10 bases lay between the germline ends. This CDR3 is built from 12 residues. The germline V gene encodes CDR1 SNHLY and CDR2 FYNNEI. CDR3 nucleotides: TGTGCCAGCATCCCGCCCTCCAATGAGCAGTTCTTC. It encodes CASIPPSNEQFF.

The chain joins TRBV4-1 to TRBJ1-2, with a tentative D call TRBD1 (5 bases). Germline values: CDR1 MGHRA, CDR2 YSYEKL. This CDR3 comprises 15 residues. Trimming pared 1 base from V and 8 bases from J, leaving 17 bases between. The DNA for the CDR3 is TGCGCCAGCAGCCAAGGGGGAGGCAGGGTAGACGGCTACACCTTC. It yields the protein CASSQGGGRVDGYTF.

This chain connects TRBV7-3 to TRBJ2-1; 9 bases map to TRBD2. J was trimmed by 5 bases and V by 1 base; bases with no gene match: 9. The germline V gene encodes CDR1 SGHTA and CDR2 FQGTGA. This CDR3 spans 17 amino acids. CDR3: CASSLIGGLATDNEQFF. DNA of the CDR3: TGTGCCAGCAGCTTAATCGGAGGACTAGCGACTGACAATGAGCAGTTCTTC. Variable domain in full (rest from reference TRBV7-3 and TRBJ2-1): GAGVSQTPSNKVTEKGKYVELRCDPISGHTALYWYRQSLGQGPEFLIYFQGTGAADDSGLPNDRFFAVRPEGSVSTLKIQRTERGDSAVYLCASSLIGGLATDNEQFFGPGTRLTVL.

J is TRBJ1-6 and V is TRBV7-9; D perhaps matches TRBD1 (5 bases). Trimming removed 5 bases from V and 8 bases from J, with 13 bases in between. This CDR3 contains 14 residues. Per germline, CDR1 SEHNR and CDR2 FQNEAQ (reference sequence). The CDR3 sequence is CASSAGTGHSPLHF. CDR3 DNA: TGTGCCAGCAGCGCAGGGACCGGTCATTCACCCCTCCACTTT.

The CDR3, as DNA: TGTGCCAGCCCAGAGAGGGGGCAAGACACCGGGGAGCTGTTTTTT. Its translation: CASPERGQDTGELFF. V gene TRBV7-9 combines with J gene TRBJ2-2, with 7 bases that match TRBD1. V trimming: 8 bases; J trimming: 3 bases; junction bases outside the gene matches: 9. CDR3 length equals 15 residues. CDR1 is SEHNR, CDR2 FQNEAQ, per germline (reference sequence).

The chain joins TRBV7-2 to TRBJ1-6; the D is unclear. CDR1 and CDR2 (germline): SGHTA, FQGNSA. This CDR3 spans 14 amino acids. V lost 5 bases and J lost 5, with 10 bases in between. The CDR3 region is CASSKSRHNSPLHF. In DNA, the CDR3 is TGTGCCAGCAGCAAGTCCCGTCATAATTCACCCCTCCACTTT.

This clonotype was detected only once. The V and J genes are TRBV7-3 and TRBJ1-1, with 9 bases fitting TRBD1. Germline V lookup: CDR1 SGHTA, CDR2 FQGTGA. The J segment lost 3 bases and the V segment lost 5 bases, leaving 7 bases of the junction unmatched. CDR3 length: 15 amino acids. The chain's CDR3 is CASSHWDRADTEAFF. Here the CDR3 DNA reads TGTGCCAGCAGCCACTGGGACAGGGCAGACACTGAAGCTTTCTTT.

CDR3 in amino acids: CASSQPPGGETGELFF. CDR3 coding DNA: TGCGCCAGCAGCCAGCCTCCGGGGGGCGAGACCGGGGAGCTGTTTTTT. This rearrangement joins TRBV4-3 to TRBJ2-2; the D gene is possibly TRBD2 (7 bases). The CDR3 runs 16 residues. Per the germline V gene, CDR1 is LGHNA and CDR2 is YSLEER. Trimming shortened V by 3 bases and J by 5 bases, and 16 bases separated the two germline ends.

This chain joins TRBV5-1 and TRBJ2-7; TRBD1 is a possible D gene (5 bases). In germline, CDR1 is SGHRS, CDR2 YFSETQ. V was pared by 0 bases and J by 2 bases, with 12 bases between. This CDR3 spans 15 amino acids. The CDR3 bases are TGCGCCAGCAGCTTGGACAGCCTGGACACCTACGAGCAGTACTTC. Protein sequence: CASSLDSLDTYEQYF.

V is TRBV12-3 or TRBV12-4 and J is TRBJ1-2, with TRBD1 matching 7 bases. The CDR3 consists of 14 residues. Unmatched junction bases numbered 7, after V lost 2 bases and J lost 7 bases. The CDR3 sequence is CASSLSDRAVGYTF. The CDR3 DNA reads as TGTGCCAGCAGTTTAAGTGACAGGGCCGTTGGCTACACCTTC.

J is TRBJ1-2 and V is TRBV7-9, with 10 positions matching TRBD1. CDR1 and CDR2 (germline): SEHNR, FQNEAQ (reference sequence). V was clipped by 6 bases and J by 5 bases; unmatched bases: 18. There are 18 residues in the CDR3. The chain's CDR3 is CASSRAGTGALGGYGYTF. CDR3 DNA: TGTGCCAGCAGTAGAGCCGGGACAGGGGCTTTAGGAGGGTATGGCTACACCTTC.

This clonotype showed up just a few times. A much more abundant neighbour one base away suggests this may be a read error. The chain is built from TRBV7-3 and TRBJ2-5, with D possibly matching TRBD1 (6 bases). Germline loops: CDR1 SGHTA, CDR2 FQGTGA. The length of the CDR3 is 15 residues. V lost 2 bases and J 2 bases, leaving 12 bases between the germline ends. The CDR3 reads CASSLGRRGQETQYF. The CDR3 DNA sequence: TGTGCCAGCAGCTTAGGGCGCAGGGGACAAGAGACCCAGTACTTC.

The J gene is TRBJ1-2, the V gene TRBV11-2; possible D gene TRBD1, 6 bases. This CDR3 is built from 17 residues. V lost 0 bases and J 5 bases, leaving 19 bases between the germline ends. Germline CDR1 SGHAT, CDR2 FQNNGV. The CDR3 here is CASSLDGRGGGPYGYTF. CDR3 in DNA: TGTGCCAGCAGCTTAGATGGAAGGGGAGGGGGTCCTTATGGCTACACCTTC.

This rearrangement joins TRBV7-2 to TRBJ2-4; tentatively, D is TRBD1 (5 bases). The J call may be mistaken, given a closer DNA end match to TRBJ2-7. There are 14 residues in the CDR3. The germline V gene has CDR1 SGHTA and CDR2 FQGNSA. CDR3 protein: CASSPRRVRYEQYF. DNA for the CDR3: TGTGCCAGCAGCCCCCGCAGGGTACGGTACGAGCAGTACTTC.

This clonotype was seen ten or more times. The chain combines TRBV27 with TRBJ2-1, with TRBD2 matching over 9 bases. The germline V gene encodes CDR1 MNHEY and CDR2 SMNVEV (reference sequence). CDR3 length equals 15 residues. The V and J ends lost 5 bases and 3 bases, in that order; junction bases with no gene match: 5. CDR3 DNA: TGTGCCAGCAGTGCCGGGACTAGCAGCTACAATGAGCAGTTCTTC. Its translation: CASSAGTSSYNEQFF.

The chain employs TRBV14 and TRBJ2-3, with TRBD2 as a possible D gene (6 bases). Per germline, CDR1 SGHDN and CDR2 FVKESK. There are 14 residues in the CDR3. The ends were cut back, 2 bases at V and 6 bases at J, with 12 bases in the middle. The CDR3 region is CASSQSWGVDTQYF. In nucleotides, the CDR3 is TGTGCCAGCAGCCAAAGCTGGGGGGTGGATACGCAGTATTTT.

V usage is TRBV3-1 and J usage is TRBJ2-3; D possibly corresponds to TRBD1 (5 bases). CDR3 size: 14 residues. The germline CDR1 and CDR2 sequences are LGHDT and YNNKEL (reference sequence). Trimming cost V 1 base and J 6 bases, with 11 bases left between them. The CDR3 DNA follows: TGTGCCAGCAGCCAAGGACGGACAAGGGATACGCAGTATTTT. Protein: CASSQGRTRDTQYF.

The chain joins TRBV18 to TRBJ1-2, with unresolved D. Trimming removed 2 bases from V and 0 bases from J, with 7 bases in between. The CDR3 extends over 14 amino acids. Germline V lookup: CDR1 KGHSH, CDR2 LQKENI. The CDR3 nucleotides are TGTGCCAGCTCACCAGTCCCCACTAACTATGGCTACACCTTC. Its translation: CASSPVPTNYGYTF.

The rearrangement uses TRBV6-6 and TRBJ2-7; possible D gene TRBD1, 6 bases. Between the trimmed V and J ends, which lost 2 bases and 1 base, there was a span of 15 bases. The CDR3 sequence is 16 residues long. Per germline, CDR1 MNHNY and CDR2 SVGAGI (reference sequence). The CDR3 nucleotides read TGTGCCAGCAGTTACGGGAGTCGGACAGAATCCTACGAGCAGTACTTC. As protein: CASSYGSRTESYEQYF.

The V and J genes are TRBV25-1 and TRBJ1-1; 7 nucleotides line up with TRBD1. Germline values: CDR1 MGHDK, CDR2 SYGVNS. The CDR3 runs to 15 residues. V lost 1 base to trimming and J lost 5 bases; unmatched junction nucleotides: 7. Written as DNA, the CDR3 is TGTGCCAGCAGTGAATTTTTTAGGGGGCAGACTGAAGCTTTCTTT. Protein: CASSEFFRGQTEAFF. Filled out from reference TRBV25-1 and TRBJ1-1, the complete variable domain reads EADIYQTPRYLVIGTGKKITLECSQTMGHDKMYWYQQDPGMELHLIHYSYGVNSTEKGDLSSESTVSRIRTEHFPLTLESARPSHTSQYLCASSEFFRGQTEAFFGQGTRLTVV.

This chain joins TRBV27 and TRBJ1-2; D gene ambiguous. This CDR3 is built from 14 residues. The germline gives CDR1 MNHEY, CDR2 SMNVEV (reference sequence). Trimming removed 5 bases at V and 4 bases at J, with 14 bases between. This CDR3 reads CASSPLGRLYGYTF. The CDR3 nucleotides are TGTGCCAGCAGTCCCTTGGGTCGACTCTATGGCTACACCTTC.

The rearrangement uses TRBV9 and TRBJ2-7; 11 nucleotides align to TRBD1. V gave up 0 bases and J gave up 2 bases; unmatched junction bases: 4. This CDR3 region has 16 residues. CDR1 and CDR2 from the germline V gene are SGDLS and YYNGEE. This CDR3 reads CASSVGLGQGAYEQYF. CDR3 bases: TGTGCCAGCAGCGTAGGCCTGGGACAGGGGGCCTACGAGCAGTACTTC.